This TCR beta chain was obtained from a study of cytomegalovirus exposure and HLA in healthy donors. Although they were nominally healthy when sampled, donors likely had unrecorded immune exposures. Comment on this clone: Its antigen is undetermined.

With 60 Vbeta and 13 Jbeta primers, the PCR was carried out. TCRdb's copy holds only in-frame clones and misses some; the assay was immunoSEQ multiplex PCR. This sample carries about 150,000 clones, over 60% of them seen once, and the ten largest clones take approximately 2%. Trimming took 7 bases from V and 2 from J; bases not matched to a gene: 4. This CDR3 spans 12 amino acids. Germline V gene sequence: CDR1 SQVTM, CDR2 ANQGSEA. Regarding the study as a whole: Cytomegalovirus status was reportedly diagnosed by the classifier with high sensitivity and specificity. Roughly uniform sequencing depth across donors was assumed, possibly incorrectly.

This sequence was found in a man aged 40-55 years in good health and CMV-seronegative. Material: PBMCs. The rearrangement joins TRBV29-1 to TRBJ2-7; 8 bases are a match to TRBD1. The CDR3 is CSAGTGTYEQYF. CDR3 sequence (DNA): TGCAGCGCCGGGACAGGAACCTACGAGCAGTACTTC.